A single count supports the clone carrying this T cell receptor beta chain. What it binds is unknown. J was trimmed by 0 bases and V by 5 bases; bases with no gene match: 6. Germline CDR1 reads MNHEY; CDR2 reads SVGEGT. The CDR3 length is 15 residues. This record comes from a study of T cells in Graves' hyperthyroidism and ophthalmopathy. Whole-study results and caveats: Stable hyperthyroidism was separated from ophthalmopathy by a model based on 13 V-J features.

RNA transcripts yielded amplified TCR beta CDR3 regions. A set of HTBI primers served as the primers for a first-round RT-PCR of the TCR CDR3. TCRdb reprocessed the multiplex PCR reads with MiXCR, giving one entry per CDR3 protein. The sample lists some 270,000 distinct CDR3 sequences; roughly 22% were seen once. The sequencing sample was made of blood. The chain recombines TRBV6-2 or TRBV6-3 with TRBJ1-2; 7 bases line up with TRBD1. The sequence came from a woman aged 40 to 49 with Graves' ophthalmopathy. The CDR3 region is CASSDYRGANYGYTF. The CDR3 DNA sequence: TGTGCCAGCAGTGACTACAGGGGTGCTAACTATGGCTACACCTTC.